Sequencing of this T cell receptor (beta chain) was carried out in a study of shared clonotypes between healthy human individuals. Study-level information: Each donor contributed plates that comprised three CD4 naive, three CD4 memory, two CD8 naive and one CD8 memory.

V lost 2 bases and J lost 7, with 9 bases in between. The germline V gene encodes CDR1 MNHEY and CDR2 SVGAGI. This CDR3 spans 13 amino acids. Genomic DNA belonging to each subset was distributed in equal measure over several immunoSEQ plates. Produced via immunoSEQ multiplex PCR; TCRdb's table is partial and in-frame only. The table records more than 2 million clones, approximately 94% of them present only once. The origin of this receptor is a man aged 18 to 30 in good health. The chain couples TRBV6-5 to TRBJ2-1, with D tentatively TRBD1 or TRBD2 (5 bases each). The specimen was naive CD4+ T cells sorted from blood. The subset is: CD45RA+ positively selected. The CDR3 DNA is TGTGCCAGCAGTTACGGGGGTCGGAATGAGCAGTTCTTC. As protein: CASSYGGRNEQFF.